This T cell receptor (beta chain) was retrieved from a study of beta chain features in type 1 diabetes. Findings and caveats of the study: For type 1 diabetes patients, VDJ junctions showed fewer insertions and more deletions. In every one of the four CD4+ subsets, TCRB CDR3s were moderately but significantly shorter in Type 1 diabetes patients.

Naive, central memory, regulatory and stem cell-like memory cells within the CD4+ compartment were sorted using CD45RO/CCR7/CD25/CD127/CD95/CD27. Every bit of the isolated RNA underwent reverse transcription, so sequencing read expressed TCRB transcripts. The table came from immunoSEQ multiplex PCR; TCRdb's copy has only in-frame clones and leaves some out. This sample has about 360,000 clones, with roughly 13% found just once. On this clone: Its antigen is unidentified.

CDR1 SGHDN and CDR2 FVKESK come from the germline V gene. This CDR3 comprises 16 residues. Trimming removed 1 base from V and 2 bases from J, with 14 bases in between. This clonotype was sampled from a woman aged 18-30 years with type 1 diabetes. The rearrangement uses TRBV14 and TRBJ1-2; D unresolved. Sequences were obtained from naive CD4+ T cells from blood. As DNA, the CDR3 is TGTGCCAGCAGCCAAGGGGTCGCGGCCCAAAACTATGGCTACACCTTC. Amino acid sequence: CASSQGVAAQNYGYTF.